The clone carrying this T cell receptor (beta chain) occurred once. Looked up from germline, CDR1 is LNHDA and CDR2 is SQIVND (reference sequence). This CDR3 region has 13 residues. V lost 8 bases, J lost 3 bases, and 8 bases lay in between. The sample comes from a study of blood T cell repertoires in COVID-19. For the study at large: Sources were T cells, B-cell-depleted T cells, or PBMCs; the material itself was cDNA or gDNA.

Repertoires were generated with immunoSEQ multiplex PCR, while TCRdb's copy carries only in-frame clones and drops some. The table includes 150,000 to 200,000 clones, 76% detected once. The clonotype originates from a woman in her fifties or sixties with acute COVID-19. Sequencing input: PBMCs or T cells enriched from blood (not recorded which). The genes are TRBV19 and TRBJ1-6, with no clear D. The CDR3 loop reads CASREYYNSPLHF. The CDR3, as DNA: TGTGCCAGTCGTGAGTACTATAATTCACCCCTCCACTTT. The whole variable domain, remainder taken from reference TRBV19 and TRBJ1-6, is DGGITQSPKYLFRKEGQNVTLSCEQNLNHDAMYWYRQDPGQGLRLIYYSQIVNDFQKGDIAEGYSVSREKKESFPLTVTSAQKNPTAFYLCASREYYNSPLHFGNGTRLTVT.